The rows below give T cell receptor beta chains drawn from one sample of a study of T cells in Graves' hyperthyroidism and ophthalmopathy. TCRdb reprocessed the multiplex PCR reads with MiXCR, giving one entry per CDR3 protein. The table lists about 640,000 distinct CDR3 sequences, about 15% of them singletons, with around 13% in the top ten. The material sequenced was blood. These receptors came from a woman in her 50s with Graves' ophthalmopathy. The CDR3 runs from the conserved cysteine through the conserved F or W. The order of the fields is J gene, V gene, D gene, CDR3 protein. D genes are given only for firm matches.

j_gene: TRBJ2-7; v_gene: TRBV15; d_gene: .; CDR3aa: CATSRPRSGVDGQYF
j_gene: TRBJ2-7; v_gene: TRBV12-5; d_gene: TRBD1; CDR3aa: CASGLGDRDWGSYEQYF
j_gene: TRBJ2-5; v_gene: TRBV14; d_gene: .; CDR3aa: CASSQVPGVGETQYF
j_gene: TRBJ1-1; v_gene: TRBV11-3; d_gene: TRBD1; CDR3aa: CASSPPWQGATEAFF
j_gene: TRBJ2-3; v_gene: TRBV28; d_gene: .; CDR3aa: CASSSTWLRTSTDTQYF
j_gene: TRBJ2-3; v_gene: TRBV20-1; d_gene: TRBD2; CDR3aa: CSARAEAGGQDTQYF
j_gene: TRBJ2-1; v_gene: TRBV27; d_gene: .; CDR3aa: CASSLGPGDEQFF
j_gene: TRBJ2-1; v_gene: TRBV12-3/TRBV12-4; d_gene: .; CDR3aa: CASSPSRTAAYNEQFF
j_gene: TRBJ1-1; v_gene: TRBV7-2; d_gene: .; CDR3aa: CASSLDWRWGTEAFF
j_gene: TRBJ2-2; v_gene: TRBV7-9; d_gene: TRBD1; CDR3aa: CASSLRDRGLTGELFF
j_gene: TRBJ2-3; v_gene: TRBV2; d_gene: TRBD2; CDR3aa: CARTLAGGTDTQYF
j_gene: TRBJ1-1; v_gene: TRBV2; d_gene: TRBD1; CDR3aa: CASSGWVPTGAFLAFF
j_gene: TRBJ2-1; v_gene: TRBV24-1; d_gene: .; CDR3aa: CATGGPPYNEQFF
j_gene: TRBJ1-2; v_gene: TRBV9; d_gene: .; CDR3aa: CASSGNGYTF
j_gene: TRBJ2-1; v_gene: TRBV29-1; d_gene: TRBD2; CDR3aa: CSATSIAGYEQFF
j_gene: TRBJ2-1; v_gene: TRBV5-1; d_gene: .; CDR3aa: CASRAGFGSGEQFF
j_gene: TRBJ2-7; v_gene: TRBV29-1; d_gene: .; CDR3aa: CSVGRSYEQYF
j_gene: TRBJ2-1; v_gene: TRBV7-7; d_gene: .; CDR3aa: CASSLGSRANEQFF
j_gene: TRBJ1-5; v_gene: TRBV28; d_gene: TRBD1; CDR3aa: CASSLWQGVGNQPQHF
j_gene: TRBJ1-2; v_gene: TRBV20-1; d_gene: .; CDR3aa: CSGVGRNGYTF
j_gene: TRBJ2-1; v_gene: TRBV2; d_gene: TRBD2; CDR3aa: CASSEDPGGKNEQFF
j_gene: TRBJ2-4; v_gene: TRBV20-1; d_gene: .; CDR3aa: CSARDLLLGNIQYF
j_gene: TRBJ2-7; v_gene: TRBV6-1; d_gene: TRBD2; CDR3aa: CASSSRREDYEQYF
j_gene: TRBJ1-1; v_gene: TRBV15; d_gene: .; CDR3aa: CATSRDFGRGNTEAFF
j_gene: TRBJ2-3; v_gene: TRBV28; d_gene: .; CDR3aa: CASSQTTDTQYF
j_gene: TRBJ2-1; v_gene: TRBV2; d_gene: TRBD2; CDR3aa: CASRALAGGTSYNEQFF
j_gene: TRBJ2-2; v_gene: TRBV6-1; d_gene: .; CDR3aa: CASNRRGQRDTGELFF
j_gene: TRBJ2-3; v_gene: TRBV18; d_gene: .; CDR3aa: CASSPVEPSDTQYF
j_gene: TRBJ1-5; v_gene: TRBV4-1; d_gene: .; CDR3aa: CASSHVGPPDQPQHF
j_gene: TRBJ2-7; v_gene: TRBV7-9; d_gene: .; CDR3aa: CASSLWESSYEQYF
j_gene: TRBJ2-3; v_gene: TRBV7-2; d_gene: .; CDR3aa: CASSLDPLYTQYF
j_gene: TRBJ2-3; v_gene: TRBV28; d_gene: TRBD2; CDR3aa: CASSPSGLDFGTQYF
j_gene: TRBJ2-7; v_gene: TRBV11-2; d_gene: TRBD2; CDR3aa: CASSLTTGGSGRSYEQYF
j_gene: TRBJ2-7; v_gene: TRBV5-1; d_gene: .; CDR3aa: CASSLDDSYEQYF
j_gene: TRBJ2-1; v_gene: TRBV28; d_gene: .; CDR3aa: CASNVPHSYNEQFF
j_gene: TRBJ1-5; v_gene: TRBV7-6; d_gene: TRBD1; CDR3aa: CASSLADRGSHPQHF
j_gene: TRBJ2-5; v_gene: TRBV5-1; d_gene: TRBD2; CDR3aa: CASSLEISGAPGYF
j_gene: TRBJ1-1; v_gene: TRBV14; d_gene: .; CDR3aa: CASSQAGGGAAFF
j_gene: TRBJ2-2; v_gene: TRBV12-3/TRBV12-4; d_gene: .; CDR3aa: CASSLTGNRELFF
j_gene: TRBJ2-5; v_gene: TRBV11-2; d_gene: TRBD2; CDR3aa: CASSKGLAGSETQYF
j_gene: TRBJ2-7; v_gene: TRBV5-1; d_gene: .; CDR3aa: CASSTSGTSSYEQYF
j_gene: TRBJ2-3; v_gene: TRBV27; d_gene: .; CDR3aa: CASRTGRSSTDTQYF